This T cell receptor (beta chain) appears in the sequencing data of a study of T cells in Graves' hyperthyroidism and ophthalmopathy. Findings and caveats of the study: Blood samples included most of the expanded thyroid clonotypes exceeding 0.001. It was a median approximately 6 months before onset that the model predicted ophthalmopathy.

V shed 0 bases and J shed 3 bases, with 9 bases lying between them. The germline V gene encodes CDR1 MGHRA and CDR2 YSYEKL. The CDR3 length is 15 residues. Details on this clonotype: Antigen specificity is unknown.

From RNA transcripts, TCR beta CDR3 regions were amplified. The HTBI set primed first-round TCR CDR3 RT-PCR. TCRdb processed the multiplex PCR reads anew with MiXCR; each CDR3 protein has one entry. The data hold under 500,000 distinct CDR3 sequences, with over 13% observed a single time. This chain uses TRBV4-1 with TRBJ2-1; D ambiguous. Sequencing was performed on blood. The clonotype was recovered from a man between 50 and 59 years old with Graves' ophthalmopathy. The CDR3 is CASSQEWVRYNEQFF. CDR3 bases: TGCGCCAGCAGCCAAGAATGGGTCCGCTACAATGAGCAGTTCTTC.